These 11 T cell receptor beta chains were all obtained from the same sample, sequenced in a study of T cells in Graves' hyperthyroidism and ophthalmopathy. Template material for amplifying TCR beta CDR3 regions consisted of RNA transcripts. The HTBI primer set was used in a first-round RT-PCR of the TCR CDR3. TCRdb analysed the multiplex PCR reads with MiXCR anew, one entry per CDR3 protein. The sample gives hundreds of thousands of distinct CDR3 sequences, less than 25% of which show up once; about 11% is in the top ten. What was sequenced was blood. These receptors were taken from a woman aged 30 to 39 with Graves' ophthalmopathy.

This clonotype was counted many times. The rearrangement joins TRBV12-5 to TRBJ1-1, with 8 positions matching TRBD1. This CDR3 has 12 amino acids. The trim removed 7 bases at V and 7 bases at J, leaving 5 bases unmatched. Looked up from germline, CDR1 is LGHNT and CDR2 is FRNRAP. CDR3 protein: CASAVGQGEAFF. The CDR3 DNA sequence: TGTGCTAGTGCCGTCGGACAGGGTGAAGCTTTCTTT.

Ten or more counts support this clonotype. The J gene is TRBJ2-7, the V gene TRBV6-5, with D possibly TRBD2 on 7 matching bases. V gave up 2 bases and J gave up 4 bases, with 15 bases separating them. This CDR3 has 15 residues. Germline V lookup: CDR1 MNHEY, CDR2 SVGAGI. Written as DNA, the CDR3 is TGTGCCAGCAGTTACCAGCCAGGGGAGGGGTACGAGCAGTACTTC. This encodes CASSYQPGEGYEQYF.

This clonotype was seen ten or more times. The chain recombines TRBV4-3 with TRBJ1-2, with D hard to call. V lost 0 bases and J lost 5, with 13 bases in between. CDR1 LGHNA and CDR2 YSLEER come from the germline V gene. CDR3 size: 15 residues. The CDR3 spells CASSQDGSNGYGYTF. CDR3 DNA sequence: TGCGCCAGCAGCCAAGACGGCTCAAACGGGTATGGCTACACCTTC.

As for this clonotype: The junction differs from germline at one of its ends, possibly a read error. The V and J genes are TRBV5-6 and TRBJ2-7, with 8 bases fitting TRBD2. Germline CDR1 and CDR2: SGHDT and YYEEEE. There are 16 residues in the CDR3. DNA for the CDR3: TGTGCCAGCAGTTCCATGACTAGCGCGGTGTCCTACGATCAGTACTTC. The encoded protein is CASSSMTSAVSYDQYF.

The chain joins TRBV6-5 to TRBJ2-5; the match to TRBD1 covers 8 bases. Germline CDR1 is MNHEY and CDR2 is SVGAGI. The junction had 7 bases not matched to a gene; V was cut back by 3 bases and J by 4 bases. The CDR3 is 15 residues long. The CDR3 DNA reads as TGTGCCAGCAGTTATCCGACAGGGGTTGGAGAGACCCAGTACTTC. Amino acids: CASSYPTGVGETQYF.

J is TRBJ2-5 and V is TRBV20-1; maybe TRBD2 (5 bases). Germline lookup yields CDR1 DFQATT and CDR2 SNEGSKA (reference sequence). V was clipped by 8 bases and J by 4 bases, with 14 bases between them. CDR3 length equals 12 residues. The CDR3 loop is CSTTGLGETQYF. In DNA form, the CDR3 reads TGCAGTACCACCGGACTGGGAGAGACCCAGTACTTC.

This clonotype has ten or more counts. This chain links TRBV24-1 with TRBJ1-2, with a tentative D call TRBD1 (5 bases). Germline CDR1 reads KGHDR; CDR2 reads SFDVKD. The CDR3 is 14 residues long. Trimming left V 3 bases short and J 2 bases short, with 9 bases between. This CDR3 is CATSDPGLNYGYTF. CDR3 nucleotide sequence: TGTGCCACCAGTGATCCGGGACTGAACTATGGCTACACCTTC.

The chain couples TRBV6-1 to TRBJ2-2, with D possibly called TRBD1 or TRBD2 (5 bases each). Trimming took 10 bases from V and 6 from J, leaving 15 bases between them. Per germline, CDR1 MNHNS and CDR2 SASEGT. The CDR3 spans 13 residues. The CDR3 nucleotides read TGTGCCACCACCCCAGGGAGACCCGGGGAGCTGTTTTTT. Translation gives CATTPGRPGELFF.

This clonotype was observed at least ten times. This chain joins TRBV7-2 and TRBJ2-5, with D possibly TRBD2 on 7 matching bases. Trimming removed 2 bases from V and 4 bases from J, with 11 bases in between. The germline V gene has CDR1 SGHTA and CDR2 FQGNSA. This CDR3 comprises 14 residues. DNA of the CDR3: TGTGCCAGCAGCTTAATAGGGGGGGGAGAGACCCAGTACTTC. As protein: CASSLIGGGETQYF.

This clonotype was seen many times. CDR3 coding DNA: TGTGCCAGCAGAGAGACTAGCGGGGGGCAAGAGACCCAGTACTTC. Its protein is CASRETSGGQETQYF. The chain combines TRBV2 with TRBJ2-5; 13 bases are shared with TRBD2. V shed 6 bases and J 2 bases; nucleotides not matched to a gene: 3. Germline V gene lookup returns CDR1 SNHLY and CDR2 FYNNEI. This CDR3 is 15 amino acids long.

The rearrangement uses TRBV4-1 and TRBJ2-2; either TRBD1 or TRBD2 may supply D (5 bases each). The germline V and J ends were trimmed by 0 bases and 0 bases, with 8 bases remaining between them. This CDR3 is 16 amino acids long. Germline CDR1 reads MGHRA; CDR2 reads YSYEKL. The CDR3: CASSQEGTANTGELFF. The CDR3 DNA sequence: TGCGCCAGCAGCCAAGAAGGGACGGCGAACACCGGGGAGCTGTTTTTT.